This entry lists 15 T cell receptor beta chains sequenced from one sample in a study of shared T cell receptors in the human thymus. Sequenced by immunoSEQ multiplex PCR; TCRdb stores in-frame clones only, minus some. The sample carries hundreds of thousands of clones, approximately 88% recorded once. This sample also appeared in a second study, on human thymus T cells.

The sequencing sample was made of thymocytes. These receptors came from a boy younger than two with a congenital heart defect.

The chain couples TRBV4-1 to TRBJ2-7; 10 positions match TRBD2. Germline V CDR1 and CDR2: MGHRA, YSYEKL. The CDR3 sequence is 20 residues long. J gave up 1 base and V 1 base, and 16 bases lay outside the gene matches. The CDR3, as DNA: TGCGCCAGCAGCCAAGGGGACCCGTTTAGCGGGAGGCGACCTTCCTACGAGCAGTACTTC. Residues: CASSQGDPFSGRRPSYEQYF.

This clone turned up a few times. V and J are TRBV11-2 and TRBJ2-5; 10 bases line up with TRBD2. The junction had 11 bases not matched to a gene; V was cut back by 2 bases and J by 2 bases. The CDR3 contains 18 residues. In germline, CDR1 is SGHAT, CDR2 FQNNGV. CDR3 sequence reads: CASSLCLAGADGQETQYF. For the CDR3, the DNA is TGTGCCAGCAGCTTATGCCTAGCGGGAGCCGATGGTCAAGAGACCCAGTACTTC. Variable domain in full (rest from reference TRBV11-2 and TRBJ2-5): EAGVAQSPRYKIIEKRQSVAFWCNPISGHATLYWYQQILGQGPKLLIQFQNNGVVDDSQLPKDRFSAERLKGVDSTLKIQPAKLEDSAVYLCASSLCLAGADGQETQYFGPGTRLLVL.

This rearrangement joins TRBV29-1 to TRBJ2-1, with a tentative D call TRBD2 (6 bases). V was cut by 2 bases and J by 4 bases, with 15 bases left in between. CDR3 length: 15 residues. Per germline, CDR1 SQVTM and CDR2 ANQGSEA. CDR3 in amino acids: CSVEWSAGRYNEQFF. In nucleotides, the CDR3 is TGCAGCGTTGAATGGTCGGCGGGGCGATACAATGAGCAGTTCTTC.

CDR3 bases: TGCGCCAGCAGCCAAGAGCCAGGGGGTGAGGACACTGAAGCTTTCTTT. Its protein product is CASSQEPGGEDTEAFF. This chain connects TRBV4-1 to TRBJ1-1, with 7 bases that match TRBD1. Germline V lookup: CDR1 MGHRA, CDR2 YSYEKL. Trimming cost V 0 bases and J 3 bases; bases outside gene matches: 7. There are 16 residues in the CDR3.

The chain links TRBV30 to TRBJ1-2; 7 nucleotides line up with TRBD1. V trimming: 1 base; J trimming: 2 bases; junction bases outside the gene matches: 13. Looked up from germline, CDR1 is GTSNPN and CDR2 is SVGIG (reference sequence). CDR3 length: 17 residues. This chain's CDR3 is CAWSAPPSQTGNYGYTF. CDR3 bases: TGTGCCTGGAGTGCCCCCCCTTCGCAGACAGGGAACTATGGCTACACCTTC.

This CDR3 reads CASSLFGDSLQFRTGELFF. The CDR3 DNA is TGTGCCAGCAGCTTGTTTGGTGACAGTCTTCAATTTCGCACCGGGGAGCTGTTTTTT. V is TRBV7-6 and J is TRBJ2-2, with D perhaps matching TRBD1 (5 bases). The CDR3 extends over 19 amino acids. The germline CDR1 and CDR2 sequences are SGHVS and FNYEAQ. The ends were cut back, 3 bases at V and 4 bases at J, with 24 bases in the middle.

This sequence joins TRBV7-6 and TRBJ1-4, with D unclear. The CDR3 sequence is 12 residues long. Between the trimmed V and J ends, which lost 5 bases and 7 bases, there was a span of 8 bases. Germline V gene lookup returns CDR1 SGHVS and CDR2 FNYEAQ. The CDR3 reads CASSLTTEKLFF. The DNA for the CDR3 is TGTGCCAGCAGCCTAACCACTGAAAAACTGTTTTTT.

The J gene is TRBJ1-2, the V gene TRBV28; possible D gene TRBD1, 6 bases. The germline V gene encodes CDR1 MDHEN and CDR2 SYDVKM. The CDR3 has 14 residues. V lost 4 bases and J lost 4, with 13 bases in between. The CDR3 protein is CASSSPVGGYGYTF. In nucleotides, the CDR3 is TGTGCCAGCAGTTCCCCGGTAGGGGGCTATGGCTACACCTTC.

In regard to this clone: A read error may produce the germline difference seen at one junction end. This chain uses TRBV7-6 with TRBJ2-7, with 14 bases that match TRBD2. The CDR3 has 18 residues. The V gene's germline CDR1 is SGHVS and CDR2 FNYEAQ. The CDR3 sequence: CASTLGTSGGPRAYEQYF. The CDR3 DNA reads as TGTGCCAGCACCTTAGGGACTAGCGGGGGACCTAGGGCCTACGAGCAGTACTTC.

The CDR3 nucleotides are TGTGCCACCAGCAGAGATCCTTATACGCAGTATTTT. Its protein is CATSRDPYTQYF. This chain uses TRBV15 with TRBJ2-3, with D unresolved. The CDR3 has 12 residues. The V end was cut by 0 bases, the J end by 7 bases, with 5 bases between. Germline CDR1 LNHNV, CDR2 YYDKDF (reference sequence).

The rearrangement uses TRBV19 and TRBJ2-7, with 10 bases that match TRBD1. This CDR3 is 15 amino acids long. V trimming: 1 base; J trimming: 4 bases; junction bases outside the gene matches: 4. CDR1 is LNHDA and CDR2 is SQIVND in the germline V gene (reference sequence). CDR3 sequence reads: CASSIVGTGDYEQYF. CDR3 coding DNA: TGTGCCAGTAGTATAGTAGGGACAGGGGATTACGAGCAGTACTTC.

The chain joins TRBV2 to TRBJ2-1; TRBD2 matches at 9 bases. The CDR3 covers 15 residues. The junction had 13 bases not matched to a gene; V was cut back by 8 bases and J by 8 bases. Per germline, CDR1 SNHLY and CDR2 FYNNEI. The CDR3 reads CASGRLAELNHEQFF. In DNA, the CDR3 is TGTGCCAGCGGCAGACTAGCGGAGCTCAACCATGAGCAGTTCTTC.

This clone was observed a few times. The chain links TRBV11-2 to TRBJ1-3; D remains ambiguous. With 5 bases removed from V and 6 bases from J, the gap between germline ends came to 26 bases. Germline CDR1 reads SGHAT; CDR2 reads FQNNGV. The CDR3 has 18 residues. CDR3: CASSPSYVTRPGVNTIYF. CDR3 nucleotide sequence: TGTGCCAGCAGCCCTAGCTACGTGACACGGCCTGGGGTAAACACCATATATTTT.

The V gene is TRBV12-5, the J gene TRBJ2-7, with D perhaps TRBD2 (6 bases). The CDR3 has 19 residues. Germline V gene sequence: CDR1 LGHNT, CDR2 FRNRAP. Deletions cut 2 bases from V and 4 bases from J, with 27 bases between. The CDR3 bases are TGTGCTAGTGGTTTGCCTCATCCTCATCGGCTAGCGTTTAGGTACGAGCAGTACTTC. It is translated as CASGLPHPHRLAFRYEQYF.

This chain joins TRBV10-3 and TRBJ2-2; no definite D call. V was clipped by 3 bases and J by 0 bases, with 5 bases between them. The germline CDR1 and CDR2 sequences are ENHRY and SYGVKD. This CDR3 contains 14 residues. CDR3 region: CAISDGANTGELFF. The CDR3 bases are TGTGCCATCAGTGACGGAGCGAACACCGGGGAGCTGTTTTTT.